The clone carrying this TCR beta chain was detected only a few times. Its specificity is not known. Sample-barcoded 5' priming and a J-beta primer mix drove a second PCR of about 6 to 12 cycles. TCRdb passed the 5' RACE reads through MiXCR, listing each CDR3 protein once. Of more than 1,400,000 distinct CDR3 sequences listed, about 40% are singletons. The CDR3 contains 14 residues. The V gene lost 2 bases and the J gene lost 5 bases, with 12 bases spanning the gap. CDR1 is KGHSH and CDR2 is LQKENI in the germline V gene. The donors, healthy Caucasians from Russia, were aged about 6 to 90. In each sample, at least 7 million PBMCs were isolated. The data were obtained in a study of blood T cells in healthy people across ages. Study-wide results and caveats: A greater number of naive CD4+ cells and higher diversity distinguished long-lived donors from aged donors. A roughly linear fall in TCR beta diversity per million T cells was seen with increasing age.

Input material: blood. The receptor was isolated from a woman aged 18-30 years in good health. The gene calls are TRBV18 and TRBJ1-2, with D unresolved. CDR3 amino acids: CASSPGEPLYGYTF. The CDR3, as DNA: TGTGCCAGCTCACCAGGAGAGCCTTTATATGGCTACACCTTC.